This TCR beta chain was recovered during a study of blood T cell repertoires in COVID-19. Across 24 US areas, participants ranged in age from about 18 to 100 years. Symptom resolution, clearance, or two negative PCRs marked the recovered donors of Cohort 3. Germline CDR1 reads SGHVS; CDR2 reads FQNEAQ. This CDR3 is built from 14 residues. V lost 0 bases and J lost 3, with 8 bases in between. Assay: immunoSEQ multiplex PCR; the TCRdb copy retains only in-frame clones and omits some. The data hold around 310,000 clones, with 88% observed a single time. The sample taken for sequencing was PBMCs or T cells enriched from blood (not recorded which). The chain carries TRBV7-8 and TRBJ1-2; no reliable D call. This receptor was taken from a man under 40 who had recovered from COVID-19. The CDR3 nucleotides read TGTGCCAGCAGCTTAGCGCCGGTTTACTATGGCTACACCTTC. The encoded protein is CASSLAPVYYGYTF.